A selection of T cell receptor beta chains follows, all from one sample in a study of T cells in Graves' hyperthyroidism and ophthalmopathy. One entry per CDR3 protein, called by TCRdb with MiXCR from the multiplex PCR reads. The sample contains over 550,000 distinct CDR3 sequences, 16% of which appear only once. Specimen: blood. These receptors came from a woman aged 18 to 35 with Graves' hyperthyroidism. CDR3s include the opening cysteine and the closing phenylalanine or tryptophan. Each record gives: J gene, clone size, D gene, V gene, CDR3 protein, CDR3 DNA. The D gene is left open where the match is weak. Clone size is given for some rows only: seen once, a few or many times, or a class if the clone is expanded.

>TRBJ2-2|many|-|TRBV2
CASSGGSLAGELFF
TGTGCCAGCAGTGGGGGGTCTCTGGCCGGGGAGCTGTTTTTT
>TRBJ1-2|few|TRBD1|TRBV7-9
CASSVGTANEGYTF
TGTGCCAGCAGCGTTGGGACAGCCAATGAAGGCTACACCTTC
>TRBJ2-1|many|TRBD2|TRBV5-6
CASSPSGGGNEQFF
TGTGCCAGCAGCCCTAGCGGGGGGGGGAATGAGCAGTTCTTC
>TRBJ2-5|many|TRBD1|TRBV15
CATSRDRGRAETQYF
TGTGCCACCAGCAGAGACAGGGGGCGGGCAGAGACCCAGTACTTC
>TRBJ2-1|-|TRBD2|TRBV28
CASVAPGLAGSNEQFF
TGTGCCAGCGTTGCCCCGGGACTAGCGGGATCCAATGAGCAGTTCTTC
>TRBJ1-1|few|-|TRBV5-1
CASSPGRGVNTEAFF
TGCGCCAGCTCCCCCGGTCGGGGGGTCAACACTGAAGCTTTCTTT
>TRBJ2-7|-|TRBD2|TRBV5-1
CASSPGLAGLGSSYEQYF
TGCGCCAGCAGTCCAGGACTAGCGGGATTAGGGAGCTCCTACGAGCAGTACTTC
>TRBJ1-4|-|-|TRBV5-4
CASSVGGVGEKLFF
TGTGCCAGCAGCGTGGGGGGGGTTGGGGAAAAACTGTTTTTT
>TRBJ1-2|-|TRBD1|TRBV3-1
CASSQDGTGDSLNYGYTF
TGTGCCAGCAGCCAAGACGGGACAGGGGATTCCTTGAACTATGGCTACACCTTC
>TRBJ2-1|-|TRBD2|TRBV15
CATSRDGGGADEQFF
TGTGCCACCAGCAGGGATGGCGGGGGGGCCGATGAGCAGTTCTTC
>TRBJ2-7|few|-|TRBV5-1
CASSAEGRYEQYF
TGCGCCAGCAGCGCGGAGGGCCGCTACGAGCAGTACTTC
>TRBJ2-7|few|TRBD2|TRBV27
CASSLQGLGSYEQYF
TGTGCCAGCAGTTTGCAAGGACTAGGCTCCTACGAGCAGTACTTC
>TRBJ1-1|many|TRBD1|TRBV20-1
CSANTMTGNAEAFF
TGCAGTGCCAATACCATGACAGGGAACGCTGAAGCTTTCTTT
>TRBJ1-1|few|-|TRBV10-3
CAISELGGSEAFF
TGTGCCATCAGTGAATTAGGGGGGTCTGAAGCTTTCTTT
>TRBJ2-1|few|TRBD1|TRBV19
CASSMRDRGYSYNEQFF
TGTGCCAGTAGTATGAGGGACAGGGGATACTCCTACAATGAGCAGTTCTTC
>TRBJ2-2|few|-|TRBV12-3/TRBV12-4
CASSDAGELFF
TGTGCCAGCAGTGACGCCGGGGAGCTGTTTTTT
>TRBJ1-3|few|-|TRBV4-1
CASSQAAGPGNTIYF
TGCGCCAGCAGCCAAGCCGCGGGCCCTGGAAACACCATATATTTT
>TRBJ1-5|-|-|TRBV12-3/TRBV12-4
CASSFHLGGGSNQPQHF
TGTGCCAGCAGTTTTCACCTGGGGGGGGGAAGCAATCAGCCCCAGCATTTT
>TRBJ2-7|many|TRBD2|TRBV11-2
CASSLDGVAGGTYEQYF
TGTGCCAGCAGCTTAGATGGGGTAGCGGGAGGCACCTACGAGCAGTACTTC
>TRBJ2-7|many|TRBD2|TRBV7-2
CASSPLAGVSGQYF
TGTGCCAGCAGCCCCCTAGCGGGGGTATCGGGGCAGTACTTC
>TRBJ2-1|few|TRBD2|TRBV9
CASSVDVTSNNEQFF
TGTGCCAGCAGCGTAGATGTGACTAGCAACAATGAGCAGTTCTTC
>TRBJ1-2|-|TRBD1|TRBV20-1
CSARPDRGRNGYTF
TGCAGTGCTAGACCAGACAGGGGACGGAATGGCTACACCTTC